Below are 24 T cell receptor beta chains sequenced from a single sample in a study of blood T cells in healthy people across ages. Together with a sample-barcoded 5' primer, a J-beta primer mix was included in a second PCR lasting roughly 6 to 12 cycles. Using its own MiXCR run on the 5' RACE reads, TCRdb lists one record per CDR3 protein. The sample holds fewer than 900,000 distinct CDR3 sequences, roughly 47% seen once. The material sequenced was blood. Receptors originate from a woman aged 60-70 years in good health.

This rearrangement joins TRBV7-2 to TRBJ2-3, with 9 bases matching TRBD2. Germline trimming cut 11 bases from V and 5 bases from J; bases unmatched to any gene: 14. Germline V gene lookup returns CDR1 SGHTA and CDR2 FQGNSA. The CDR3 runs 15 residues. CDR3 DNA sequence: TGTGCCGCCCAAGGAGGCGGGAGGGCGGAAGATACGCAGTATTTT. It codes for CAAQGGGRAEDTQYF.

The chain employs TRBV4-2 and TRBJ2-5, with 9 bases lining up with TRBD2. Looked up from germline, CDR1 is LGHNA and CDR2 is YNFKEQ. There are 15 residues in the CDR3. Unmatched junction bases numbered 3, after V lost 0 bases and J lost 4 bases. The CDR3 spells CASSQELLAGETQYF. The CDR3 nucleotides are TGTGCCAGCAGCCAAGAGCTACTAGCGGGAGAGACCCAGTACTTC.

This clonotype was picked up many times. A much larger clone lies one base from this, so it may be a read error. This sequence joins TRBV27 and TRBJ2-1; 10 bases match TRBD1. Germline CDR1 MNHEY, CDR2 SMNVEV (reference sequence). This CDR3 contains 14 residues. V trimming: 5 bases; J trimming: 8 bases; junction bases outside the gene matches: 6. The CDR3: CASSVRQGADEQFF. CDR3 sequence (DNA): TGTGCCAGCAGTGTACGACAGGGGGCTGATGAGCAGTTCTTC.

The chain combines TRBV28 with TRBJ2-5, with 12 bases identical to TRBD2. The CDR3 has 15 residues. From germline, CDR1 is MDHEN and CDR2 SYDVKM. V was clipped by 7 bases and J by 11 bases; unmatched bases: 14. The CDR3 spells CASILAGGSNHEQYF. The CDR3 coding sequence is TGTGCCAGCATCCTAGCGGGAGGGAGTAACCATGAGCAGTACTTC.

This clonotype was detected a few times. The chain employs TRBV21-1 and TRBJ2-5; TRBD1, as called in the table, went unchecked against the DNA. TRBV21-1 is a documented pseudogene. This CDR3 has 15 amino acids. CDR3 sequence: CASTSSGQVVETQYF. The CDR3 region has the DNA TGTGCCAGCACCTCGTCAGGGCAGGTTGTAGAGACCCAGTACTTC.

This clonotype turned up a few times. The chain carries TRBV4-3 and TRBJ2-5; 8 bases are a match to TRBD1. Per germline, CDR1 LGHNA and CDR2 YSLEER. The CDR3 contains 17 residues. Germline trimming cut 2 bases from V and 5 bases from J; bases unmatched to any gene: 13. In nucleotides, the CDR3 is TGCGCCAGCAGCCAAAGGGCAGGGCAGGGGGCGTTCGAGACCCAGTACTTC. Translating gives CASSQRAGQGAFETQYF.

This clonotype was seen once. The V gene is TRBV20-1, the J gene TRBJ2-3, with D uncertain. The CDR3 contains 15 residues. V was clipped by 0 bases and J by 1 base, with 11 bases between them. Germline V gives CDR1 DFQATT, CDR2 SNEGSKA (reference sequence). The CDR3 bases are TGCAGTGCTAGAGATCCCCTTCTTGGCACAGATACGCAGTATTTT. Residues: CSARDPLLGTDTQYF.

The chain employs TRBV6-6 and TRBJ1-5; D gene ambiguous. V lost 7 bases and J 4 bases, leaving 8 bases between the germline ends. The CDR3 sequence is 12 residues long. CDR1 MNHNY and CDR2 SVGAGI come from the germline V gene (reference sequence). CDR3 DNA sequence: TGTGCCAGCACACGTTCGAATCAGCCCCAGCATTTT. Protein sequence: CASTRSNQPQHF.

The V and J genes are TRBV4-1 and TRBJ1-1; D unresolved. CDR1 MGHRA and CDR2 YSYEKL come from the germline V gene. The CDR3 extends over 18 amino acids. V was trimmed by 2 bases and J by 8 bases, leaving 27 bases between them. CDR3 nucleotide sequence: TGCGCCAGCAGCCAACCGAAAATCATACAAGTCCGGACGCAGGAAGCTTTCTTT. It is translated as CASSQPKIIQVRTQEAFF.

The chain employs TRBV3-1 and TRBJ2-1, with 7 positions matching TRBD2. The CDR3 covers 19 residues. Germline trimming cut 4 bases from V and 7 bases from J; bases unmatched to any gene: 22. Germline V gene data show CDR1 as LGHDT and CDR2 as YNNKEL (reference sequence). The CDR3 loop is CASSLPGRGMREGKNEQFF. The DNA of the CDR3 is TGTGCCAGCAGCCTCCCTGGGCGCGGTATGAGGGAGGGGAAGAATGAGCAGTTCTTC.

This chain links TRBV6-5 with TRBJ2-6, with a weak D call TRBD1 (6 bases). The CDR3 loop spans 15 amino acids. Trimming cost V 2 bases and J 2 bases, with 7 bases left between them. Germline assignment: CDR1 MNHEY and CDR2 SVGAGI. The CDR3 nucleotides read TGTGCCAGCAGTTACCCAGGGGCTGGGGCCAACGTCCTGACTTTC. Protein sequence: CASSYPGAGANVLTF.

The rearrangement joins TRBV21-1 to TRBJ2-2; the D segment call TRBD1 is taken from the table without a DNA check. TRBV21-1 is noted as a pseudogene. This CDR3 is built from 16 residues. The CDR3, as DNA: TGTGCCAGCAGCAATCCGGGACAGGGGGTTAACGGGGAGCTGTTTTTT. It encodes CASSNPGQGVNGELFF.

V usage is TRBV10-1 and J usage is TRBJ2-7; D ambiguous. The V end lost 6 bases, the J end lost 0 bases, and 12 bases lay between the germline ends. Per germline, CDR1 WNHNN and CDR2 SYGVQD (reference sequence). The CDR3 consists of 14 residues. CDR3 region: CASRARVDSYEQYF. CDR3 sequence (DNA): TGCGCCAGCAGAGCCCGGGTGGACTCCTACGAGCAGTACTTC.

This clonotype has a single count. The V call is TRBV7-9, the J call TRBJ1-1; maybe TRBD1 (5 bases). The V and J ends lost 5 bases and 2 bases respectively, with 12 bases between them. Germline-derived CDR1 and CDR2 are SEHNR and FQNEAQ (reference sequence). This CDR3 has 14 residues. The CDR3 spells CASSPSWDNTEAFF. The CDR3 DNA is TGTGCCAGCAGCCCCTCGTGGGACAACACTGAAGCTTTCTTT.

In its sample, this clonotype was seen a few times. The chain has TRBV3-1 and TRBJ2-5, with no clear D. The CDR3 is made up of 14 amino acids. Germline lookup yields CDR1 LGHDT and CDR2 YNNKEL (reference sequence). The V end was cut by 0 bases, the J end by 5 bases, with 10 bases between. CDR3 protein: CASSQDLGRETQYF. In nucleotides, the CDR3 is TGTGCCAGCAGCCAAGATTTGGGCCGGGAGACCCAGTACTTC.

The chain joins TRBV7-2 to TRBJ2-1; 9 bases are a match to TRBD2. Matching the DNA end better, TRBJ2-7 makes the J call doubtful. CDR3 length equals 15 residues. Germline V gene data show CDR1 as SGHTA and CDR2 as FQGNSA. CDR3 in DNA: TGTGCCAGCAGCTCACAGACTAGCGGCTACAATGAGCAGTACTTC. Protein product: CASSSQTSGYNEQYF.

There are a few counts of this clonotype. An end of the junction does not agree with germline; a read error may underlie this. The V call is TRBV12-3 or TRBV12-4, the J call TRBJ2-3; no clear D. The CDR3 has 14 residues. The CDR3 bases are TGTGCCAGCAGTTTACAAGCGAGCACAGATGCGCAGTATTTT. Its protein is CASSLQASTDAQYF.

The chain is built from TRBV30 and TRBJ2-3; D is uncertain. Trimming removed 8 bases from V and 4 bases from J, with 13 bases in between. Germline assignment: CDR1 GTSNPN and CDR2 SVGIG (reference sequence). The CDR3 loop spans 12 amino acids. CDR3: CAGKPLADTQYF. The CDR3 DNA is TGTGCCGGGAAACCTTTGGCAGATACGCAGTATTTT.

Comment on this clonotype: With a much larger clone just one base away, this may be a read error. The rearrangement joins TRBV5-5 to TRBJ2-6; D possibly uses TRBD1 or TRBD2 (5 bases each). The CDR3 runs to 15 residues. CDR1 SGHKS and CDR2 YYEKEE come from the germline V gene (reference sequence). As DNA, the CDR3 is TGTGCCGGCAGCTTGCGAGGGGAGGGGGCCAACGTCCTGACTTTC. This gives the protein CAGSLRGEGANVLTF.

The CDR3, as DNA: TGTGCCAGCAGTTACCGGCGGGAGGGAGCCAAAAACATTCAGTACTTC. Its protein product is CASSYRREGAKNIQYF. This chain connects TRBV6-2 or TRBV6-3 to TRBJ2-4; 9 bases line up with TRBD2. This CDR3 has 16 amino acids. Germline lookup yields CDR1 MNHEY and CDR2 SVGEGT. The V and J ends lost 2 bases and 0 bases, in that order; junction bases with no gene match: 2.

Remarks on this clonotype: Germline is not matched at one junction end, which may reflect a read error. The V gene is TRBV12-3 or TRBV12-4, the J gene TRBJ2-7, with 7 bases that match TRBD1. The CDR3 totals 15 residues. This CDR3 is CVSSLGAGGSDEQYF. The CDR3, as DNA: TGTGTCAGCAGTTTAGGAGCAGGGGGTAGCGACGAGCAGTACTTC.

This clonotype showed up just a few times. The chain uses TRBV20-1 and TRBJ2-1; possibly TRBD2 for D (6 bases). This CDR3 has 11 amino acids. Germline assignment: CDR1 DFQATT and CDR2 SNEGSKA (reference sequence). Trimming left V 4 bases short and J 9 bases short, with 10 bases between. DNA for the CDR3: TGCAGTGCTACCGGGAGTATTGAGCAGTTCTTC. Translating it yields CSATGSIEQFF.

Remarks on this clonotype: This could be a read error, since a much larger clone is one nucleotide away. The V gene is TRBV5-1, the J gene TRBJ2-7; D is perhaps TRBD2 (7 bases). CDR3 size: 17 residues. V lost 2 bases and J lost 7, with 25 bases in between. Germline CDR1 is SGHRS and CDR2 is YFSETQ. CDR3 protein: CASSFSLGGGSYNEQYF. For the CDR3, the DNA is TGCGCCAGCAGCTTCTCTTTAGGGGGGGGATCCTACAATGAGCAGTACTTC.

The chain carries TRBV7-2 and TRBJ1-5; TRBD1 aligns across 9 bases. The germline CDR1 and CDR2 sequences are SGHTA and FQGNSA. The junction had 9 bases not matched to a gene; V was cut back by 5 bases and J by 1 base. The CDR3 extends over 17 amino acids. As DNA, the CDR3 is TGTGCCAGCAGCCCGCCTGGGGGACAGGGAAGCAATCAGCCCCAGCATTTT. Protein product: CASSPPGGQGSNQPQHF.